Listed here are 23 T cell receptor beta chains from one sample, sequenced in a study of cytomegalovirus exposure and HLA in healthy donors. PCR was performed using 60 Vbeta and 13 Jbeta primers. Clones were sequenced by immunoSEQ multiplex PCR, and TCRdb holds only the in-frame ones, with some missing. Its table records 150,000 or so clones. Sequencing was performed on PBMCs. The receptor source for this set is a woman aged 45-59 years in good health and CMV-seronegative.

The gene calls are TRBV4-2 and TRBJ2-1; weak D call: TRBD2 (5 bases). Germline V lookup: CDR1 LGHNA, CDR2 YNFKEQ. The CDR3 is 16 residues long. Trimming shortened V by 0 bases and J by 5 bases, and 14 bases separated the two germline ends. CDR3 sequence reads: CASSQEFSDYHNEQFF. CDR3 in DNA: TGTGCCAGCAGCCAAGAATTTAGTGACTATCACAATGAGCAGTTCTTC.

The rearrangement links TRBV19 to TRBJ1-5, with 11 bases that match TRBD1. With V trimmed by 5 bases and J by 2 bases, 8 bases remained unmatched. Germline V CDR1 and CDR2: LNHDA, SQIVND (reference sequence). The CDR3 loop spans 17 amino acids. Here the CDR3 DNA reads TGTGCCAGTAGTTCCCGGGACAGGGGGTCTGGCAATCAGCCCCAGCATTTT. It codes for CASSSRDRGSGNQPQHF.

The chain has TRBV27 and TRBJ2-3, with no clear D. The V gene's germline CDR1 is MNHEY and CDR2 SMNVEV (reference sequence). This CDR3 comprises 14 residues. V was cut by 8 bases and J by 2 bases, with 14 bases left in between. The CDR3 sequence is CASARVGNTDTQYF. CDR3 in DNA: TGTGCCAGCGCACGGGTCGGAAACACAGATACGCAGTATTTT.

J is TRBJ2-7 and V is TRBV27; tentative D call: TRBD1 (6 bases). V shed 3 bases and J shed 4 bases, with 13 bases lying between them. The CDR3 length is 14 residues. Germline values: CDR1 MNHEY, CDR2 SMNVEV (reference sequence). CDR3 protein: CASSLNRDGYEQYF. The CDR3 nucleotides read TGTGCCAGCAGTTTGAACAGGGATGGGTACGAGCAGTACTTC.

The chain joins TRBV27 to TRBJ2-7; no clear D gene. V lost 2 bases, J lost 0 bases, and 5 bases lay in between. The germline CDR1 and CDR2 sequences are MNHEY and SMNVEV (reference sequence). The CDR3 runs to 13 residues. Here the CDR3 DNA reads TGTGCCAGCAGTTTAGGGCCCTCCTACGAGCAGTACTTC. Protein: CASSLGPSYEQYF.

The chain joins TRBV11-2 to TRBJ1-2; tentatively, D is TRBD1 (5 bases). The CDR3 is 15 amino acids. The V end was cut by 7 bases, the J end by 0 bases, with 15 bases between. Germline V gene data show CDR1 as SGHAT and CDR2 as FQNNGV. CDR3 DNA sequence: TGTGCCAGCACCATAGACAGACTCTCTAACTATGGCTACACCTTC. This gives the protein CASTIDRLSNYGYTF.

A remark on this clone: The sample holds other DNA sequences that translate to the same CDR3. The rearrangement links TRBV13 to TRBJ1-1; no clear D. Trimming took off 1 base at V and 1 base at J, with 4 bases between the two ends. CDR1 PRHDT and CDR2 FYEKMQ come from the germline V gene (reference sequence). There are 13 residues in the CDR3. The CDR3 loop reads CASSLERNTEAFF. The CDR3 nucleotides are TGTGCCAGCAGCTTAGAGAGGAACACTGAAGCTTTCTTT.

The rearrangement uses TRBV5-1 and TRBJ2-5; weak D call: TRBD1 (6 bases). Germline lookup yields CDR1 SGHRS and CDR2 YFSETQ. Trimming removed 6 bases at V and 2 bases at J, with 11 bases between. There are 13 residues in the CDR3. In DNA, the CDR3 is TGCGCCAGCACCCAAAGGGGGCAAGAGACCCAGTACTTC. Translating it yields CASTQRGQETQYF.

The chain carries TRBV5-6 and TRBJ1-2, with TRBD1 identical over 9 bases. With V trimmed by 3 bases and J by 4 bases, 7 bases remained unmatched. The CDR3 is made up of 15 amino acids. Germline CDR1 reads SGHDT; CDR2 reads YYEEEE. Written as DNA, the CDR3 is TGTGCCAGCAGCTATACAGGGGGCAGAGGCTATGGCTACACCTTC. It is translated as CASSYTGGRGYGYTF. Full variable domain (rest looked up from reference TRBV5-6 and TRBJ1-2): DAGVTQSPTHLIKTRGQQVTLRCSPKSGHDTVSWYQQALGQGPQFIFQYYEEEERQRGNFPDRFSGHQFPNYSSELNVNALLLGDSALYLCASSYTGGRGYGYTFGSGTRLTVV.

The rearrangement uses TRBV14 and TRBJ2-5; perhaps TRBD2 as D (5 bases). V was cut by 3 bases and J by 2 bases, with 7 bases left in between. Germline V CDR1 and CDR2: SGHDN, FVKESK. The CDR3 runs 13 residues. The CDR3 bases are TGTGCCAGCAGCCAGGGCGGGCAAGAGACCCAGTACTTC. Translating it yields CASSQGGQETQYF.

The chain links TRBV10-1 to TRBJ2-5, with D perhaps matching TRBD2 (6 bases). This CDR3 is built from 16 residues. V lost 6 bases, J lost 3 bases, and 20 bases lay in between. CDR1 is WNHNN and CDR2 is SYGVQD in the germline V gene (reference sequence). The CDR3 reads CASSDPGLRAEETQYF. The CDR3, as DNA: TGCGCCAGCAGCGATCCGGGACTTAGAGCCGAAGAGACCCAGTACTTC.

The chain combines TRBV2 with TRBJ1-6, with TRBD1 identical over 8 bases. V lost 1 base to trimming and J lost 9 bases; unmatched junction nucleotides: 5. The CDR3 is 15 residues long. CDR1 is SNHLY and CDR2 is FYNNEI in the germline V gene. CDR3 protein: CASSEEQGGISPLHF. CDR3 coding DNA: TGTGCCAGCAGTGAAGAACAGGGGGGCATTTCACCCCTCCACTTT.

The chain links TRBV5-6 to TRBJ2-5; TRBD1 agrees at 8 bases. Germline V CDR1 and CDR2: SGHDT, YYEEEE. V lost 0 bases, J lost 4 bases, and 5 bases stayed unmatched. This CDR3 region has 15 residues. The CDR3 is CASSLVAGGGETQYF. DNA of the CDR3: TGTGCCAGCAGCTTGGTGGCAGGGGGCGGAGAGACCCAGTACTTC.

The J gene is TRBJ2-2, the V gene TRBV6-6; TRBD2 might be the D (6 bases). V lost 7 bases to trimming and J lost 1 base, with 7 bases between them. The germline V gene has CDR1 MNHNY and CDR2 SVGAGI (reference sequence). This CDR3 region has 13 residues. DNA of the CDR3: TGTGCCAGCACGGGGGTGAACACCGGGGAGCTGTTTTTT. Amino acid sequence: CASTGVNTGELFF.

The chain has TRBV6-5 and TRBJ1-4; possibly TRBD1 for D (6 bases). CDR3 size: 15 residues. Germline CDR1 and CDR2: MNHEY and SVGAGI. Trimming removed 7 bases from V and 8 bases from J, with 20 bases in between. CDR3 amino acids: CASIYRGGEGEKLFF. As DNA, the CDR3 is TGTGCCAGCATCTACAGAGGGGGAGAAGGCGAAAAACTGTTTTTT.

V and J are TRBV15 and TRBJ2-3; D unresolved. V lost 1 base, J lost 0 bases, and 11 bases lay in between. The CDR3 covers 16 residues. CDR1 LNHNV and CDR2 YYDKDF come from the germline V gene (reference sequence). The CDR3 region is CATSRVVAVSTDTQYF. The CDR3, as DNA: TGTGCCACCAGCAGAGTCGTGGCGGTCAGCACAGATACGCAGTATTTT.

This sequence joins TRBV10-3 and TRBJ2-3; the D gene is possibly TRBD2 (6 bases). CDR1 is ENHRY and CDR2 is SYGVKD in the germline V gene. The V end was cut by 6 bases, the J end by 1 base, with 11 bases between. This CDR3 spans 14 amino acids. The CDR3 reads CAISTWRGTDTQYF. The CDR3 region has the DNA TGTGCCATCAGCACCTGGAGGGGCACAGATACGCAGTATTTT.

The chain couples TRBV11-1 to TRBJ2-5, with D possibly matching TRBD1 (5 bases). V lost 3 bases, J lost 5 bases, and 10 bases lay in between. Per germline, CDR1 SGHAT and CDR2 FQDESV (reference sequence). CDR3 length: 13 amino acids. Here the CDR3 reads CASSFAGRETQYF. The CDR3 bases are TGTGCCAGCAGCTTTGCAGGGCGGGAGACCCAGTACTTC.

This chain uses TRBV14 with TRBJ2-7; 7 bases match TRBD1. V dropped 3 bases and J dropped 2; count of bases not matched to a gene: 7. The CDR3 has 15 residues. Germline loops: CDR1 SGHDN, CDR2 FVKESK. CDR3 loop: CASSHAGTDAYEQYF. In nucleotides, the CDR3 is TGTGCCAGCAGCCATGCCGGGACAGACGCCTACGAGCAGTACTTC.

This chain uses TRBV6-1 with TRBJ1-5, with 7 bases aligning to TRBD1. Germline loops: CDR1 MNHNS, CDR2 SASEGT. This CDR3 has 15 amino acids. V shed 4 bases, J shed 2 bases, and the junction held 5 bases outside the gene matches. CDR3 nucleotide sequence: TGTGCCAGCAGTGGTGGGACAGATGGCAATCAGCCCCAGCATTTT. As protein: CASSGGTDGNQPQHF.

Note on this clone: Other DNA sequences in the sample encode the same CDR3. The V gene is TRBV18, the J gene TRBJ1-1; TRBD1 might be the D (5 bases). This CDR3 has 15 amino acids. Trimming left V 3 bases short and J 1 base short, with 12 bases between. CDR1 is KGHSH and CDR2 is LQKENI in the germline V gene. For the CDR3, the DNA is TGTGCCAGCTCACCCGGTGGGGGGGGGAACACTGAAGCTTTCTTT. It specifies CASSPGGGGNTEAFF.

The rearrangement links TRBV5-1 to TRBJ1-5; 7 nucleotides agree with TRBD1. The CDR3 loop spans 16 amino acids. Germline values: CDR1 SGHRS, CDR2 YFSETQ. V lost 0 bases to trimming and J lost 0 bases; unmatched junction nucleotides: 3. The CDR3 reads CASSLEGTASNQPQHF. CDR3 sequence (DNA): TGCGCCAGCAGCTTGGAGGGGACAGCTAGCAATCAGCCCCAGCATTTT.

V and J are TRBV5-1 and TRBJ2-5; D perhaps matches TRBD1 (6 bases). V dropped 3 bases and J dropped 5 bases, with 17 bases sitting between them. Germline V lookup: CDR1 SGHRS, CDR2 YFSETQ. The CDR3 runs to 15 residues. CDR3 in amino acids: CASSSDGLTGETQYF. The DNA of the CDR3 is TGCGCCAGCAGCTCCGACGGGTTAACAGGGGAGACCCAGTACTTC.